This T cell receptor beta chain derives from a study of control samples from healthy donors and cancer patients (dated by TCRdb to the early 2020s). Library generation was performed with the immunoSEQ multiplex PCR assay. TCRdb re-hosts the immuneACCESS table, in-frame sequences only. Its copies lack some clones; in the studies checked, an unresolved V gene accounts for under half of them, and the cause for the rest is not known. The sample has tens of thousands of clones on record, about nine tenths of them singletons. In total, the top ten clones hold 4.5% to 7% of the sample. Concerning this clone itself: It lacks a known antigen. Base qualities were left out, and no much larger clone turns up one base away.

Its CDR3 holds 11 amino acids, cysteine through phenylalanine. Here the CDR3 DNA is all that survives: 33 bases in frame from base 1. V sheds 3 bases and J sheds 6 bases, leaving 6 bases between their ends. CDR1 is given as DFQATT and CDR2 as SNEGSKA, both from the germline V gene (reference sequence). The sequence came from a man aged 45-65 years in good health. Sequenced: blood. Recombination joined TRBV20-1 with TRBJ1-5, with no reliable assignment of the D segment. The CDR3 reads CSARRGQPQHF. The nucleotides are TGCAGTGCTAGGCGGGGTCAGCCCCAGCATTTT.